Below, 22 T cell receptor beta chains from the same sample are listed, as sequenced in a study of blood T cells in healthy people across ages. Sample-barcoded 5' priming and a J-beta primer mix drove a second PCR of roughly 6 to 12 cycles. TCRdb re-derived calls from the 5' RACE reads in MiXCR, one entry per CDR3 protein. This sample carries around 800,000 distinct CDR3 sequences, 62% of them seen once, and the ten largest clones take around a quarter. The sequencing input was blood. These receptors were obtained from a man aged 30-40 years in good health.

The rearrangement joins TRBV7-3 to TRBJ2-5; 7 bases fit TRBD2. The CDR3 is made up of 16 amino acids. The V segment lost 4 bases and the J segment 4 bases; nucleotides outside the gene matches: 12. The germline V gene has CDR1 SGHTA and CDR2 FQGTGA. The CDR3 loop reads CASSWDGGGEVETQYF. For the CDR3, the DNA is TGTGCCAGCAGCTGGGACGGCGGGGGAGAGGTAGAGACCCAGTACTTC.

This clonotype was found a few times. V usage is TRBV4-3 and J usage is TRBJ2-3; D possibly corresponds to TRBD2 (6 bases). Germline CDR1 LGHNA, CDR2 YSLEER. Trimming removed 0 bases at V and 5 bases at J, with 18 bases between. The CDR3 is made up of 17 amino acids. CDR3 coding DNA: TGCGCCAGCAGCCAAGATCTGGGGACTCGACCCCTAGATACGCAGTATTTT. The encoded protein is CASSQDLGTRPLDTQYF.

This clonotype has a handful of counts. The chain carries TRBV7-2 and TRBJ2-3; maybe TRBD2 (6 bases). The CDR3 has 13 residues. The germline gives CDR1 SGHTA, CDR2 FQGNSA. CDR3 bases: TGTGCTAGCCTTCGGGGGAGCACAGATACGCAGTATTTT. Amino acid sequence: CASLRGSTDTQYF.

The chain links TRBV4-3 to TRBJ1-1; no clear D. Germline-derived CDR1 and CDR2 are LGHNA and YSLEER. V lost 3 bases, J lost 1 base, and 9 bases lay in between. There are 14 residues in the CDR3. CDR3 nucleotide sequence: TGCGCCAGCAGCCATGATACAGAGAACACTGAAGCTTTCTTT. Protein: CASSHDTENTEAFF.

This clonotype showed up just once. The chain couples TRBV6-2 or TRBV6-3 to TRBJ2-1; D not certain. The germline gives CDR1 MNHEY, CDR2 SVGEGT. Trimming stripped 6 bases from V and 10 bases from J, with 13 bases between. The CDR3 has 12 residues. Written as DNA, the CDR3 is TGTGCCAGCAGCGACCTCATCTACGAGCAGTTCTTC. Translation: CASSDLIYEQFF.

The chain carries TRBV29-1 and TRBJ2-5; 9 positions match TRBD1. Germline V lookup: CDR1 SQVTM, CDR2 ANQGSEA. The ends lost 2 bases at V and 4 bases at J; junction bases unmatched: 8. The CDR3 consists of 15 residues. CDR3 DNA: TGCAGCGTTGAAACCGGACAGGGGCTGGGAGAGACCCAGTACTTC. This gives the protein CSVETGQGLGETQYF.

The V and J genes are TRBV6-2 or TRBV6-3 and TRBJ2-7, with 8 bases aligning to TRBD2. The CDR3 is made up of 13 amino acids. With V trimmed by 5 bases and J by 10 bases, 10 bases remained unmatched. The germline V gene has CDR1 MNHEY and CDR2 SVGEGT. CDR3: CASSTITLAAQYF. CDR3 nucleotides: TGTGCCAGCAGTACCATCACACTAGCGGCTCAGTACTTC.

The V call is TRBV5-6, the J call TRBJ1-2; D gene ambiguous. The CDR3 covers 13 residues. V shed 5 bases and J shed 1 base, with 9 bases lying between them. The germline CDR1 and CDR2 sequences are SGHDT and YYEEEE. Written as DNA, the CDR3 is TGTGCCAGCAGACGATACAGTAACTATGGCTACACCTTC. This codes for CASRRYSNYGYTF.

The CDR3 loop is CASSSRQGLSYNEQFF. The CDR3 bases are TGTGCCAGCAGCTCCCGACAGGGTCTCTCCTACAATGAGCAGTTCTTC. The chain recombines TRBV7-2 with TRBJ2-1; 7 nucleotides agree with TRBD1. The junction had 6 bases not matched to a gene; V was cut back by 4 bases and J by 0 bases. Germline lookup yields CDR1 SGHTA and CDR2 FQGNSA. This CDR3 comprises 16 residues. Using reference TRBV7-2 and TRBJ2-1 for the parts outside the CDR3, the full variable domain is GAGVSQSPSNKVTEKGKDVELRCDPISGHTALYWYRQSLGQGLEFLIYFQGNSAPDKSGLPSDRFSAERTGGSVSTLTIQRTQQEDSAVYLCASSSRQGLSYNEQFFGPGTRLTVL.

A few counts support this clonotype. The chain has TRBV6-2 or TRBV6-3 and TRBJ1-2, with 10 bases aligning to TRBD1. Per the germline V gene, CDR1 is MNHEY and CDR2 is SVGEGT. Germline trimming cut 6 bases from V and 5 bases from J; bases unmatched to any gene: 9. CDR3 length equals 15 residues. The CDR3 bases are TGTGCCAGCAGCGCGCCGGGACAGGGGATTTATGGCTACACCTTC. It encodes CASSAPGQGIYGYTF.

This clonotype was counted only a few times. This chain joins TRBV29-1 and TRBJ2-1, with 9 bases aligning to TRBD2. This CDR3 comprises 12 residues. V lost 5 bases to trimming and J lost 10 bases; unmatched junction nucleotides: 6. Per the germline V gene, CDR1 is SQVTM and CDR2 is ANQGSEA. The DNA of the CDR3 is TGCAGCGTTATGTCTAGCGGGGTCGAGCAGTTCTTC. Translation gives CSVMSSGVEQFF.

This chain's CDR3 is CASSQDGGLGYGYTF. The CDR3, as DNA: TGTGCCAGCAGCCAAGACGGGGGCCTCGGCTATGGCTACACCTTC. The chain carries TRBV4-2 and TRBJ1-2, with D possibly TRBD1 on 6 matching bases. With 0 bases removed from V and 4 bases from J, the gap between germline ends came to 12 bases. The length of the CDR3 is 15 residues. The germline V gene has CDR1 LGHNA and CDR2 YNFKEQ.

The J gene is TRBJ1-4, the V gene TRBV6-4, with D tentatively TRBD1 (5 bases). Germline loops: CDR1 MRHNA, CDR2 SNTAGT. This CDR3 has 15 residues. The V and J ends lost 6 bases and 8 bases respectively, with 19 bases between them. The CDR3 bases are TGTGCCAGCAGGGGGCGTCGGGGCGAGAGGGAAAAACTGTTTTTT. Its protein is CASRGRRGEREKLFF.

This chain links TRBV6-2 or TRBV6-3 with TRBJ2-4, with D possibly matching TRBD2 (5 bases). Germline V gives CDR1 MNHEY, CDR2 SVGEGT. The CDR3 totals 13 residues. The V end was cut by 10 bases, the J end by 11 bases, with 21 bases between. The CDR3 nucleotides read TGTGCCATCACTAACCCCCCGGACTTCCTTCAGTACTTC. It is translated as CAITNPPDFLQYF.

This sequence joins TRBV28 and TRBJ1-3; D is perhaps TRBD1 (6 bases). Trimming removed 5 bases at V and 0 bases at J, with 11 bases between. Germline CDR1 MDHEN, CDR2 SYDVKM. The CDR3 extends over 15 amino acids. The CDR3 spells CASSGSDSSGNTIYF. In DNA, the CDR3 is TGTGCCAGCAGTGGGTCGGACAGCTCTGGAAACACCATATATTTT.

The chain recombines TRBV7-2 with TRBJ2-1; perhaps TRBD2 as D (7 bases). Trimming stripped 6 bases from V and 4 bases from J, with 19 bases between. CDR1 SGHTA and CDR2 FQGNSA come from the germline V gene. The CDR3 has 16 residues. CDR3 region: CASSPDRGAGYNEQFF. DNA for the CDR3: TGTGCCAGCAGTCCAGATCGGGGGGCAGGATACAATGAGCAGTTCTTC.

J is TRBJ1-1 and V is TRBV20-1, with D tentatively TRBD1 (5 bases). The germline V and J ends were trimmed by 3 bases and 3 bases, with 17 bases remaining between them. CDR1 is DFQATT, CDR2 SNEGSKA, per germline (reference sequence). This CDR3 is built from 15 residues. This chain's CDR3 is CSARGLGGADTEAFF. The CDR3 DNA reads TGCAGTGCTAGGGGCCTAGGAGGGGCGGACACTGAAGCTTTCTTT.

CDR3 nucleotides: TGTGCCACAGACCTAGTCCCCAACGAGCAGTACTTC. Translated, it gives CATDLVPNEQYF. The J gene is TRBJ2-7, the V gene TRBV24-1; no clear D gene. The CDR3 consists of 12 residues. V was clipped by 10 bases and J by 5 bases, with 14 bases between them. The germline gives CDR1 KGHDR, CDR2 SFDVKD.

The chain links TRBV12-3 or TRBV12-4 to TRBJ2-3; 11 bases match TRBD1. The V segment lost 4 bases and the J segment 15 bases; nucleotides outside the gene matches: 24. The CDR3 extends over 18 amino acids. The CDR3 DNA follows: TGTGCCAGCAGTTCACGATATACCGGGACAGGGGGTTCAGATATGCAATATTTT. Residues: CASSSRYTGTGGSDMQYF.

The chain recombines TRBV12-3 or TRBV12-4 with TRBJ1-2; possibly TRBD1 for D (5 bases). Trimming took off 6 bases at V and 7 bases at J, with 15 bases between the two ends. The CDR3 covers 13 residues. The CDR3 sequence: CASSRDRVSGYTF. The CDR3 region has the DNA TGTGCCAGCAGCCGCGACAGAGTGTCTGGCTACACCTTC.

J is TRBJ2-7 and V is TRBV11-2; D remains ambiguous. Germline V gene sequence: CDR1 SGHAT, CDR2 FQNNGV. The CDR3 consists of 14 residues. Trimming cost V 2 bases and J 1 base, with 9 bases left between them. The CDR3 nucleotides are TGTGCCAGCAGCTTAATGACGGATTCCTACGAGCAGTACTTC. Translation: CASSLMTDSYEQYF.

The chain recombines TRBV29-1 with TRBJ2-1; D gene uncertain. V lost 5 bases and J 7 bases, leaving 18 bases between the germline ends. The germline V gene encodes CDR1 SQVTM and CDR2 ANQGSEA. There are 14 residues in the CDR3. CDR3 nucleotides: TGCAGCGTTCCTCCATCTGGAGTGGAGAATGAGCAGTTCTTC. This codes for CSVPPSGVENEQFF.